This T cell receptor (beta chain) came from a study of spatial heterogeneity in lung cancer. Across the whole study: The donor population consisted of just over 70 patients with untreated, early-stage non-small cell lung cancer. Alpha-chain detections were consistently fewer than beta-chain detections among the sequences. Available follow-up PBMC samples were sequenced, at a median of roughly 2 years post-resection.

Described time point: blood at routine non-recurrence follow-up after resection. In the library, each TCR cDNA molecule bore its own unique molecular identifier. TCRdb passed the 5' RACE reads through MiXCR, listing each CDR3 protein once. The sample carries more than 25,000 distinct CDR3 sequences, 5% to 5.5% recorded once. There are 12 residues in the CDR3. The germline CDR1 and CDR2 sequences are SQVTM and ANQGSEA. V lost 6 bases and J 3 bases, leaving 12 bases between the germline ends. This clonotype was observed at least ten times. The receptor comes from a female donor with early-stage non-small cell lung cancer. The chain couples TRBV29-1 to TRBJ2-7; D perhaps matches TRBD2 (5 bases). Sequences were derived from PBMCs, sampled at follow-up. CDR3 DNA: TGCAGCGTCTTAGCGAACTACTACGAGCAGTACTTC. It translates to CSVLANYYEQYF.